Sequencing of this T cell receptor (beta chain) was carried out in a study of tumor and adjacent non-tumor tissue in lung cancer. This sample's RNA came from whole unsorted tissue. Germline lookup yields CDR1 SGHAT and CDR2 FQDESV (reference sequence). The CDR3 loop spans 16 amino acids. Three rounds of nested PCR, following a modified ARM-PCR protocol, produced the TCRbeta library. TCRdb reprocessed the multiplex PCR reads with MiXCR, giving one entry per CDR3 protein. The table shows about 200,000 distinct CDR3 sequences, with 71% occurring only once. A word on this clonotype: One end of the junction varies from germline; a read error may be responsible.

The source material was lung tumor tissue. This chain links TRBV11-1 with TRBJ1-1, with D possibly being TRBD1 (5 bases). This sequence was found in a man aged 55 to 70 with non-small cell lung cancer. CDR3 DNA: TGTGCCAGCAGTATAGCGGGACGGGGGAAGAACACTAAAGCTTTCTTT. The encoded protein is CASSIAGRGKNTKAFF.